The source of this T cell receptor beta chain is a study of shared clonotypes between healthy human individuals. The V gene's germline CDR1 is SGHNT and CDR2 YYREEE (reference sequence). V lost 2 bases and J 4 bases, leaving 13 bases between the germline ends. The CDR3 totals 15 residues. Whole-study results and caveats: Unshared clonotypes carried lower generation probabilities than those common to all four donors. For sorted subsets, rarefaction showed incomplete sequencing despite large depth. About 5.2% was the fraction of naive CD4 clonotypes found shared across a handful of donors.

TCRdb keeps only in-frame clones here, not all; method: immunoSEQ multiplex PCR. Among 2 million to 3 million clones, more than 85% were seen once, and the ten largest hold 0.36%. With regard to this clone: The antigen is not known.

It was into CD45RA+ naive and CD45RA-negative memory subsets that the CD4+ cells were split. Sequenced material: naive CD4+ T cells from PBMCs. Stated subset: CD45RA+ positively selected. The sequence was obtained from a man in his late teens or twenties in good health. Some clones in this sample may be carry-over from other donors' samples. The V gene is TRBV5-4, the J gene TRBJ2-1; D is unresolved. CDR3 protein: CASSLTPAVYNEQFF. In DNA form, the CDR3 reads TGTGCCAGCAGCTTAACTCCGGCGGTGTACAATGAGCAGTTCTTC.